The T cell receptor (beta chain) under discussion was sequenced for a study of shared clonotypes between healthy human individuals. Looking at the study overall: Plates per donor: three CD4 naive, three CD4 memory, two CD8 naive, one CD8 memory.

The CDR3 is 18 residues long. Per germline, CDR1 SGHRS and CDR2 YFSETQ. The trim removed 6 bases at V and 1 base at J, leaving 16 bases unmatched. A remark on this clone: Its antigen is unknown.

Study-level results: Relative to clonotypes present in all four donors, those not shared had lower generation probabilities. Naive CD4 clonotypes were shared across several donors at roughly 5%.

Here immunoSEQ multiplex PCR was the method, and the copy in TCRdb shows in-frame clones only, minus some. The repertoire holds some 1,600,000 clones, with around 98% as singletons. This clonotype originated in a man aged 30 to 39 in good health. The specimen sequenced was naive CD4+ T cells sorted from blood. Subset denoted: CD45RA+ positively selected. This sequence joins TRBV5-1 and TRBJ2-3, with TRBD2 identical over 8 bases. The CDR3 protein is CASTVLGKRETGTDTQYF. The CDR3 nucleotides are TGCGCCAGCACCGTCCTCGGTAAGCGGGAGACTGGCACAGATACGCAGTATTTT. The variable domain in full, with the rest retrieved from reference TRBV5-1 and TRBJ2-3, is KAGVTQTPRYLIKTRGQQVTLSCSPISGHRSVSWYQQTPGQGLQFLFEYFSETQRNKGNFPGRFSGRQFSNSRSEMNVSTLELGDSALYLCASTVLGKRETGTDTQYFGPGTRLTVL.